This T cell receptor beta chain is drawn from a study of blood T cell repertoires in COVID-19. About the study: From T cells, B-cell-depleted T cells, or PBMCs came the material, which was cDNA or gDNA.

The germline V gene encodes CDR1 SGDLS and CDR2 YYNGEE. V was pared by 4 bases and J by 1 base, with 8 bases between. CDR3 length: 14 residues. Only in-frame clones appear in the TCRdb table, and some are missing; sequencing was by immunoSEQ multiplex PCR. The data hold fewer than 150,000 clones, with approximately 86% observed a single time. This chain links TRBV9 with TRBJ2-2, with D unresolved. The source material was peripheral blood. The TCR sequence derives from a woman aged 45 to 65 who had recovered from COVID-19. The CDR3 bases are TGTGCCAGCAGCCCGGAGATGAACACCGGGGAGCTGTTTTTT. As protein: CASSPEMNTGELFF. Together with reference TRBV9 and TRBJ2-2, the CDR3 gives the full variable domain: DSGVTQTPKHLITATGQRVTLRCSPRSGDLSVYWYQQSLDQGLQFLIQYYNGEERAKGNILERFSAQQFPDLHSELNLSSLELGDSALYFCASSPEMNTGELFFGEGSRLTVL.